The next 20 T cell receptor beta chains were all read from a single sample in a study of blood T cells in healthy people across ages. Primed by a sample-barcoded 5' primer and a J-beta primer mix, a second PCR proceeded for about 7 to 11 cycles. TCRdb independently ran MiXCR on the 5' RACE reads; one entry per CDR3 protein. Of about 680,000 distinct CDR3 sequences in the sample, approximately 50% were seen once. Sequenced: blood. All receptors come from an older woman in good health.

The CDR3 nucleotides read TGCGCCAGCAGCCAAGATCTGCTAGCGGGAGACACCGGGGAGCTGTTTTTT. Amino acids: CASSQDLLAGDTGELFF. The chain is built from TRBV4-1 and TRBJ2-2; 10 bases match TRBD2. CDR3 length equals 17 residues. The V gene's germline CDR1 is MGHRA and CDR2 YSYEKL. J lost 3 bases, V lost 0 bases, and 4 bases had no gene match.

This clonotype occurred a few times. CDR3 residues: CASSQGLRRLAGYEQFF. The CDR3 nucleotides are TGTGCCAGCAGCCAAGGACTCCGGAGACTAGCGGGATATGAGCAGTTCTTC. The chain uses TRBV3-1 and TRBJ2-1; TRBD2 matches at 11 bases. Trimming removed 1 base from V and 8 bases from J; junction bases left unmatched: 10. The CDR3 consists of 17 residues. The germline CDR1 and CDR2 sequences are LGHDT and YNNKEL (reference sequence).

This clonotype was detected a few times. The chain recombines TRBV5-1 with TRBJ2-3; D possibly corresponds to TRBD1 (6 bases). V was trimmed by 4 bases and J by 4 bases, leaving 16 bases between them. CDR1 SGHRS and CDR2 YFSETQ come from the germline V gene. The CDR3 is 15 residues long. The CDR3 loop is CASSHGDRWSDTQYF. As DNA, the CDR3 is TGCGCCAGCAGCCATGGCGACAGGTGGTCAGATACGCAGTATTTT.

This clonotype has more than one count but fewer than ten. The V call is TRBV28, the J call TRBJ2-7; 10 bases match TRBD2. There are 18 residues in the CDR3. V shed 1 base and J 1 base; nucleotides not matched to a gene: 10. Germline CDR1 MDHEN, CDR2 SYDVKM. As DNA, the CDR3 is TGTGCCAGCAGTTTATTAGGTTTGACGGGACTAGCGTCCTACGAGCAGTACTTC. This gives the protein CASSLLGLTGLASYEQYF.

This clonotype has a handful of counts. The rearrangement joins TRBV7-9 to TRBJ1-6; unclear D gene. CDR1 and CDR2 from the germline V gene are SEHNR and FQNEAQ (reference sequence). The CDR3 is 12 residues long. V lost 0 bases and J lost 9, with 3 bases in between. Written as DNA, the CDR3 is TGTGCCAGCAGCTTAGCGCTTTCACCCCTCCACTTT. It translates to CASSLALSPLHF.

This clonotype appeared a few times. The chain links TRBV27 to TRBJ2-4; D remains unclear. The germline V gene has CDR1 MNHEY and CDR2 SMNVEV (reference sequence). The length of the CDR3 is 15 residues. V shed 0 bases and J shed 1 base, with 7 bases lying between them. CDR3 sequence (DNA): TGTGCCAGCAGTTTATCCGTGGGGGCCAAAAACATTCAGTACTTC. Encoded protein: CASSLSVGAKNIQYF.

This clonotype was counted between two and nine times. V is TRBV5-1 and J is TRBJ1-2; 9 positions agree with TRBD1. Germline values: CDR1 SGHRS, CDR2 YFSETQ. Germline trimming cut 0 bases from V and 3 bases from J; bases unmatched to any gene: 6. The CDR3 is made up of 16 amino acids. As DNA, the CDR3 is TGCGCCAGCAGCTTGGATGGGAGGGACAGGGACTATGGCTACACCTTC. It codes for CASSLDGRDRDYGYTF. The full variable domain, its missing parts supplied by reference TRBV5-1 and TRBJ1-2, is KAGVTQTPRYLIKTRGQQVTLSCSPISGHRSVSWYQQTPGQGLQFLFEYFSETQRNKGNFPGRFSGRQFSNSRSEMNVSTLELGDSALYLCASSLDGRDRDYGYTFGSGTRLTVV.

V is TRBV5-1 and J is TRBJ2-7; 8 bases match TRBD1. Germline V gene lookup returns CDR1 SGHRS and CDR2 YFSETQ. The trim removed 5 bases at V and 6 bases at J, leaving 7 bases unmatched. The CDR3 is 13 amino acids. The CDR3 spells CASSAGTGFEQYF. The CDR3 nucleotides read TGCGCCAGCAGTGCCGGGACAGGCTTCGAGCAGTACTTC.

This chain joins TRBV7-3 and TRBJ2-7; TRBD1 agrees at 7 bases. CDR3 length: 13 amino acids. Per germline, CDR1 SGHTA and CDR2 FQGTGA. The V segment lost 5 bases and the J segment 2 bases; nucleotides outside the gene matches: 3. The CDR3 nucleotides are TGTGCCAGCAGCCGGGACAGTGCCTACGAGCAGTACTTC. Translating it yields CASSRDSAYEQYF.

Concerning this clonotype: A junction end diverges from the germline sequence, so it may reflect a read error. The chain has TRBV18 and TRBJ2-7; TRBD1 might be the D (5 bases). The CDR3 spans 13 residues. Germline lookup yields CDR1 KGHSH and CDR2 LQKENI. CDR3 region: CASAPRRDAEQYF. The CDR3 region has the DNA TGTGCCAGCGCACCACGCAGGGATGCCGAGCAGTACTTC.

The chain couples TRBV7-2 to TRBJ2-3, with D unresolved. Trimming cost V 4 bases and J 6 bases, with 11 bases left between them. CDR1 and CDR2 from the germline V gene are SGHTA and FQGNSA. The CDR3 has 13 amino acids. CDR3 sequence (DNA): TGTGCCAGCAGCTCGGAACCCTCCGATACGCAGTATTTT. Protein: CASSSEPSDTQYF.

The chain is built from TRBV5-1 and TRBJ2-1, with 7 positions matching TRBD1. Germline loops: CDR1 SGHRS, CDR2 YFSETQ. The CDR3 consists of 14 residues. With 2 bases clipped from V and 4 bases from J, the junction kept 3 bases outside the gene matches. Written as DNA, the CDR3 is TGCGCCAGCAGCTTAGACAGGGTTTACAATGAGCAGTTCTTC. It translates to CASSLDRVYNEQFF.

This rearrangement joins TRBV29-1 to TRBJ2-7; TRBD2 matches 9 bases. The CDR3 sequence is 14 residues long. CDR1 SQVTM and CDR2 ANQGSEA come from the germline V gene. Trimming removed 7 bases from V and 4 bases from J; junction bases left unmatched: 11. The CDR3 nucleotides read TGCAGCGCCGGAGGGCGGGAGGGGTCGTACGAGCAGTACTTC. Encoded protein: CSAGGREGSYEQYF.

This sequence joins TRBV3-1 and TRBJ2-2; D call uncertain. Per germline, CDR1 LGHDT and CDR2 YNNKEL (reference sequence). The V gene lost 1 base and the J gene lost 2 bases, with 5 bases spanning the gap. The CDR3 spans 14 residues. As DNA, the CDR3 is TGTGCCAGCAGCCAAGCGAGTAACACCGGGGAGCTGTTTTTT. Its protein product is CASSQASNTGELFF.

The chain carries TRBV10-3 and TRBJ2-5, with TRBD2 as a possible D gene (6 bases). With 0 bases removed from V and 0 bases from J, the gap between germline ends came to 8 bases. CDR1 and CDR2 from the germline V gene are ENHRY and SYGVKD. The CDR3 covers 15 residues. This CDR3 is CAISESGGYQETQYF. In nucleotides, the CDR3 is TGTGCCATCAGTGAGTCAGGAGGGTACCAAGAGACCCAGTACTTC.

This clonotype was detected only a few times. The chain carries TRBV29-1 and TRBJ2-5; 7 bases match TRBD1. The CDR3 length is 13 residues. Trimming at V came to 6 bases and at J to 1 base, leaving 5 bases not matched to a gene. Germline V lookup: CDR1 SQVTM, CDR2 ANQGSEA. CDR3 residues: CSVKQGLQETQYF. The CDR3 DNA reads TGCAGCGTCAAACAGGGGCTCCAAGAGACCCAGTACTTC.

V and J are TRBV7-2 and TRBJ2-3; weak D call: TRBD2 (5 bases). The germline CDR1 and CDR2 sequences are SGHTA and FQGNSA. CDR3 length: 14 residues. Trimming took off 7 bases at V and 4 bases at J, with 15 bases between the two ends. The CDR3 sequence is CASMRRESPDTQYF. The DNA of the CDR3 is TGTGCCAGCATGCGAAGGGAGTCTCCAGATACGCAGTATTTT.

This clonotype has at least ten counts. The chain carries TRBV5-1 and TRBJ1-2, with D perhaps matching TRBD1 (5 bases). This CDR3 spans 14 amino acids. Per germline, CDR1 SGHRS and CDR2 YFSETQ. V gave up 0 bases and J gave up 10 bases, with 16 bases separating them. The CDR3 reads CASSLGWATDNYTF. DNA of the CDR3: TGCGCCAGCAGCTTGGGATGGGCGACAGACAACTACACCTTC.

This clonotype was counted between two and nine times. The chain is built from TRBV28 and TRBJ1-6; D is undetermined. The CDR3 sequence is 15 residues long. V was shortened by 0 bases and J by 0 bases, with 3 bases between the two germline ends. The germline V gene has CDR1 MDHEN and CDR2 SYDVKM. The CDR3 DNA sequence: TGTGCCAGCAGTTTATGGAGCTCCTATAATTCACCCCTCCACTTT. Amino acids: CASSLWSSYNSPLHF.

The CDR3 here is CAPRARGTREQYF. Here the CDR3 DNA reads TGTGCCCCCAGGGCTAGGGGGACTCGCGAGCAGTACTTC. The chain has TRBV30 and TRBJ2-5, with D perhaps TRBD1 or TRBD2 (6 bases each). The DNA end is more similar to TRBJ2-7, so the J call may be wrong. This CDR3 has 13 amino acids. CDR1 is GTSNPN, CDR2 SVGIG, per germline (reference sequence).